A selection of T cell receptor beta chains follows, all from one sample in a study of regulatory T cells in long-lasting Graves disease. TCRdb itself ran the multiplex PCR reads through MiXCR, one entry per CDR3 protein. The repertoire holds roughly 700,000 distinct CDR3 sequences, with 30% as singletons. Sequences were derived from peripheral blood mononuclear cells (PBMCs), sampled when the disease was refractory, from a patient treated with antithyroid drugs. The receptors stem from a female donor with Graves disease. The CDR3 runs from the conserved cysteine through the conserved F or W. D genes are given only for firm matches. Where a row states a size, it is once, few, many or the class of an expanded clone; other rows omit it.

CDR3: CASSFGQVSDEQYF
DNA: TGTGCCAGCAGCTTTGGGCAGGTCAGCGACGAGCAGTACTTC
J: TRBJ2-7
D: NA
V: TRBV11-2
size: many

CDR3: CASSARTGGGNTEAFF
DNA: TGTGCCAGCAGCGCCCGGACAGGGGGCGGGAACACTGAAGCTTTCTTT
J: TRBJ1-1
D: TRBD1
V: TRBV3-1
size: NA

CDR3: CSAGRASAQETQYF
DNA: TGCAGTGCCGGAAGGGCTAGCGCACAAGAGACCCAGTACTTC
J: TRBJ2-5
D: NA
V: TRBV20-1
size: NA

CDR3: CASTSSTGVRETQYF
DNA: TGTGCCAGTACCTCCTCGACAGGGGTGCGAGAGACCCAGTACTTC
J: TRBJ2-5
D: TRBD1
V: TRBV19
size: few

CDR3: CASSELRGGPYEQYF
DNA: TGTGCCAGCAGTGAATTGAGGGGAGGTCCCTACGAGCAGTACTTC
J: TRBJ2-7
D: NA
V: TRBV6-1
size: few

CDR3: CASSYRALNTEAFF
DNA: TGTGCCAGCAGTTACAGGGCCCTCAACACTGAAGCTTTCTTT
J: TRBJ1-1
D: NA
V: TRBV12-3/TRBV12-4
size: few

CDR3: CASSEAWTKHGYTF
DNA: TGTGCCAGCAGTGAAGCTTGGACCAAACATGGCTACACCTTC
J: TRBJ1-2
D: NA
V: TRBV2
size: many

CDR3: CASSEARLTQYF
DNA: TGTGCCAGCAGTGAAGCTCGACTAACCCAGTACTTC
J: TRBJ2-5
D: NA
V: TRBV6-2/TRBV6-3
size: NA

CDR3: CASSPAQLPSGANVLTF
DNA: TGTGCCAGCAGCCCAGCCCAACTCCCGTCGGGGGCCAACGTCCTGACTTTC
J: TRBJ2-6
D: NA
V: TRBV12-3/TRBV12-4
size: NA

CDR3: CASSLGVSTRSYEQYF
DNA: TGTGCCAGCAGCTTAGGCGTTAGCACCCGCTCCTACGAGCAGTACTTC
J: TRBJ2-7
D: NA
V: TRBV7-9
size: NA

CDR3: CASSQGRRDTYEQYF
DNA: TGTGCCAGCAGCCAGGGACGGCGCGACACCTACGAGCAGTACTTC
J: TRBJ2-7
D: NA
V: TRBV7-9
size: NA

CDR3: CASSLAGGNPNSPLHF
DNA: TGTGCCAGCAGTTTAGCAGGGGGAAATCCCAATTCACCCCTCCACTTT
J: TRBJ1-6
D: NA
V: TRBV12-3/TRBV12-4
size: few

CDR3: CASSSLGLAGGPQEQYF
DNA: TGTGCCAGTAGTTCCTTGGGACTAGCGGGAGGGCCTCAGGAGCAGTACTTC
J: TRBJ2-7
D: TRBD2
V: TRBV19
size: few

CDR3: CSALTGVESPLHF
DNA: TGCAGTGCTCTTACAGGGGTGGAATCACCCCTCCACTTT
J: TRBJ1-6
D: TRBD1
V: TRBV20-1
size: NA

CDR3: CASLPKDPGSQPQHF
DNA: TGTGCCAGCCTCCCGAAGGACCCGGGATCTCAGCCCCAGCATTTT
J: TRBJ1-5
D: NA
V: TRBV28
size: few

CDR3: CSVPGHSNQPQHF
DNA: TGCAGTGTTCCGGGACATTCCAATCAGCCCCAGCATTTT
J: TRBJ1-5
D: NA
V: TRBV20-1
size: few

CDR3: CSAGQAGNTQYF
DNA: TGCAGCGCTGGACAGGCCGGGAATACGCAGTATTTT
J: TRBJ2-3
D: TRBD1
V: TRBV29-1
size: NA

CDR3: CSARIPGLGETQYF
DNA: TGCAGTGCTAGAATCCCGGGACTAGGGGAGACCCAGTACTTC
J: TRBJ2-5
D: TRBD2
V: TRBV20-1
size: NA

CDR3: CSVVPGQGENVYGYTF
DNA: TGCAGCGTAGTCCCGGGACAGGGTGAGAACGTCTATGGCTACACCTTC
J: TRBJ1-2
D: TRBD1
V: TRBV29-1
size: few

CDR3: CASSPSPGQAGYTF
DNA: TGTGCCAGCAGCCCAAGTCCGGGACAGGCTGGCTACACCTTC
J: TRBJ1-2
D: TRBD1
V: TRBV7-9
size: NA

CDR3: CASSLRKGTAYNQPQHF
DNA: TGTGCCAGCAGTTTAAGGAAGGGGACAGCTTACAATCAGCCCCAGCATTTT
J: TRBJ1-5
D: TRBD1
V: TRBV27
size: NA

CDR3: CASSQDRGKVKSNQPQHF
DNA: TGTGCCAGCAGTCAAGACAGGGGAAAGGTTAAGAGCAATCAGCCCCAGCATTTT
J: TRBJ1-5
D: TRBD1
V: TRBV7-8
size: NA

CDR3: CATSRDMSYEQYF
DNA: TGTGCCACCAGCAGAGACATGTCCTACGAGCAGTACTTC
J: TRBJ2-7
D: NA
V: TRBV15
size: few

CDR3: CASSQGASSSVETQYF
DNA: TGTGCCAGCAGCCAAGGTGCTAGCAGCTCAGTGGAGACCCAGTACTTC
J: TRBJ2-5
D: NA
V: TRBV3-1
size: NA

CDR3: CASSLIKGEPYGYTF
DNA: TGTGCCAGCAGTTTAATTAAGGGGGAGCCGTATGGCTACACCTTC
J: TRBJ1-2
D: NA
V: TRBV28
size: many

CDR3: CSAWTSGRQETQYF
DNA: TGCAGTGCTTGGACTAGCGGGAGACAAGAGACCCAGTACTTC
J: TRBJ2-5
D: TRBD2
V: TRBV20-1
size: few